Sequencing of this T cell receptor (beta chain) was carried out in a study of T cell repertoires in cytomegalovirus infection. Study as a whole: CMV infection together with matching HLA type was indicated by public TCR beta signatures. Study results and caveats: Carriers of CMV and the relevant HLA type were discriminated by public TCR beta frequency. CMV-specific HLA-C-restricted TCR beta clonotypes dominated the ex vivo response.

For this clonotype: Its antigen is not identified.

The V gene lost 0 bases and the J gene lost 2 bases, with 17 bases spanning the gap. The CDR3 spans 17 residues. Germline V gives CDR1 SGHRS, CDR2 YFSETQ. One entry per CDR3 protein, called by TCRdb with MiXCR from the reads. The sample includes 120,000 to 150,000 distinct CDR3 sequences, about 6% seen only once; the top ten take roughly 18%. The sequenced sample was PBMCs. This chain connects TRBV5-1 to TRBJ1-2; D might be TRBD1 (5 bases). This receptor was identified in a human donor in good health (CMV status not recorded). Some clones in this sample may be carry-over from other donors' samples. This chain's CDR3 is CASSLVGGSGENYGYTF. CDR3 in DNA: TGCGCCAGCAGCTTGGTAGGCGGTTCGGGGGAAAACTATGGCTACACCTTC.